The 5 T cell receptor beta chains below all came from one sample that was sequenced in a study of a mutant IDH1 vaccine in newly diagnosed glioma. Antigen specificity for these receptors is unknown. The time point was: week 35, safety follow-up. Vaccination used 300 ug of mutant IDH1 20-mer peptide per dose, with topical imiquimod. Generated by immunoSEQ multiplex PCR, the TCRdb table keeps only in-frame clones and is missing some. The table lists tens of thousands of clones, 81% of them singletons, with around 5% in the top ten. This material consisted of PBMCs, taken from a glioma patient whose treatment included an IDH1 peptide vaccine. These receptors originate from a woman aged 40 to 50 with glioma. Some clones in this sample may be carry-over from other donors' samples.

The chain employs TRBV28 and TRBJ1-1; D remains unclear. The CDR3 consists of 13 residues. CDR1 MDHEN and CDR2 SYDVKM come from the germline V gene. V lost 6 bases to trimming and J lost 7 bases, with 15 bases between them. CDR3 protein: CASSKGRRREAFF. Written as DNA, the CDR3 is TGTGCCAGCAGCAAAGGACGACGGCGTGAAGCTTTCTTT.

This chain links TRBV5-5 with TRBJ2-7, with 10 bases aligning to TRBD1. V lost 3 bases to trimming and J lost 3 bases; unmatched junction nucleotides: 9. From germline, CDR1 is SGHKS and CDR2 YYEKEE (reference sequence). The CDR3 is 16 amino acids. The CDR3 spells CASSSGTGTGDYEQYF. CDR3 in DNA: TGTGCCAGCAGCTCGGGTACCGGGACAGGGGACTACGAGCAGTACTTC.

The CDR3 nucleotides read TGTGCCAGCAGTTACAGGGGGGGAGGGGCCCAGCCCCAGCATTTT. It translates to CASSYRGGGAQPQHF. The chain carries TRBV6-5 and TRBJ1-5; D may be TRBD1 (6 bases). Germline V CDR1 and CDR2: MNHEY, SVGAGI. V was cut by 2 bases and J by 7 bases, with 15 bases left in between. The CDR3 has 15 residues.

The genes are TRBV29-1 and TRBJ1-4; D call uncertain. V lost 4 bases and J 7 bases, leaving 13 bases between the germline ends. CDR3 length: 13 amino acids. The V gene's germline CDR1 is SQVTM and CDR2 ANQGSEA. The CDR3 nucleotides are TGCAGCGTTGTCATGGGGTTTAGTGAAAAACTGTTTTTT. Translation: CSVVMGFSEKLFF.

The V call is TRBV19, the J call TRBJ1-1; TRBD1 aligns across 7 bases. From germline, CDR1 is LNHDA and CDR2 SQIVND (reference sequence). The trim removed 1 base at V and 4 bases at J, leaving 3 bases unmatched. The CDR3 runs to 14 residues. DNA for the CDR3: TGTGCCAGTAGTATAGGGACAGGCTTCACTGAAGCTTTCTTT. Its protein is CASSIGTGFTEAFF. Full variable domain (rest looked up from reference TRBV19 and TRBJ1-1): DGGITQSPKYLFRKEGQNVTLSCEQNLNHDAMYWYRQDPGQGLRLIYYSQIVNDFQKGDIAEGYSVSREKKESFPLTVTSAQKNPTAFYLCASSIGTGFTEAFFGQGTRLTVV.